These T cell receptor beta chains were read from a single sample in a study of T cells in Graves' hyperthyroidism and ophthalmopathy. TCRdb re-analysed the multiplex PCR reads in MiXCR, keeping a single row per CDR3 protein. This table has around 720,000 distinct CDR3 sequences, 35% appearing once. The sample consisted of blood. These receptors all come from a middle-aged woman with Graves' hyperthyroidism. Both conserved end residues are part of each CDR3. Each record gives: CDR3 protein, CDR3 DNA, V gene, J gene, clone size, D gene. A D gene is named only where the DNA matches it firmly. Size is omitted from some rows. Given values are once, few, many or a class for expanded clones.

CDR3 protein: CASSIDGPKGELFF; CDR3 DNA: TGTGCCAGCAGCATCGACGGCCCCAAAGGGGAACTGTTTTTT; V gene: TRBV7-2; J gene: TRBJ1-4; clone size: NA; D gene: NA
CDR3 protein: CASSEARPGNYGYTF; CDR3 DNA: TGTGCCAGCAGTGAAGCGCGCCCGGGGAACTATGGCTACACCTTC; V gene: TRBV2; J gene: TRBJ1-2; clone size: many; D gene: NA
CDR3 protein: CASNLNTEAFF; CDR3 DNA: TGTGCCAGTAACCTCAACACTGAAGCTTTCTTT; V gene: TRBV19; J gene: TRBJ1-1; clone size: many; D gene: NA
CDR3 protein: CATRGVLNSPLHF; CDR3 DNA: TGTGCCACCAGGGGGGTCCTGAATTCACCCCTCCACTTT; V gene: TRBV7-2; J gene: TRBJ1-6; clone size: NA; D gene: TRBD1
CDR3 protein: CSASSVSGIDTGELFF; CDR3 DNA: TGCAGTGCTAGCAGCGTGAGCGGGATCGACACCGGGGAGCTGTTTTTT; V gene: TRBV20-1; J gene: TRBJ2-2; clone size: once; D gene: TRBD2
CDR3 protein: CASSPGGGSDYGYTF; CDR3 DNA: TGTGCCAGCAGCCCAGGAGGGGGAAGTGACTATGGCTACACCTTC; V gene: TRBV5-6; J gene: TRBJ1-2; clone size: few; D gene: NA
CDR3 protein: CAGRTGGGETQYF; CDR3 DNA: TGTGCCGGCAGAACAGGGGGCGGAGAGACCCAGTACTTC; V gene: TRBV5-4; J gene: TRBJ2-5; clone size: NA; D gene: TRBD1
CDR3 protein: CASSNNQETQYF; CDR3 DNA: TGTGCCAGCTCGAACAACCAAGAGACCCAGTACTTC; V gene: TRBV6-6; J gene: TRBJ2-5; clone size: few; D gene: NA
CDR3 protein: CASSPRTGLWNTEAFF; CDR3 DNA: TGTGCCAGCAGCCCAAGGACAGGTCTGTGGAACACTGAAGCTTTCTTT; V gene: TRBV7-2; J gene: TRBJ1-1; clone size: few; D gene: TRBD1
CDR3 protein: CASSLGTDPYEQYF; CDR3 DNA: TGCGCCAGCAGCTTGGGGACAGACCCCTACGAGCAGTACTTC; V gene: TRBV5-1; J gene: TRBJ2-7; clone size: many; D gene: NA
CDR3 protein: CASSPQGEAFF; CDR3 DNA: TGTGCCAGCAGCCCGCAGGGTGAAGCTTTCTTT; V gene: TRBV14; J gene: TRBJ1-1; clone size: many; D gene: NA
CDR3 protein: CASSLSIRAGGNEQYF; CDR3 DNA: TGTGCCAGCAGTTTATCGATAAGGGCAGGGGGCAACGAGCAGTACTTC; V gene: TRBV27; J gene: TRBJ2-7; clone size: once; D gene: TRBD1
CDR3 protein: CASIRGTRFLLEGNTIYF; CDR3 DNA: TGTGCCAGCATACGGGGGACACGTTTCCTTCTGGAGGGAAACACCATATATTTT; V gene: TRBV5-6; J gene: TRBJ1-3; clone size: few; D gene: NA
CDR3 protein: CSADSPQGKGTDTQYF; CDR3 DNA: TGCAGCGCCGATTCCCCCCAGGGGAAGGGCACAGATACGCAGTATTTT; V gene: TRBV29-1; J gene: TRBJ2-3; clone size: NA; D gene: NA
CDR3 protein: CASSSPSDSGNTIYF; CDR3 DNA: TGTGCCAGCAGTTCCCCCTCCGACTCTGGAAACACCATATATTTT; V gene: TRBV6-5; J gene: TRBJ1-3; clone size: NA; D gene: NA
CDR3 protein: CASSPGDHHGETQYF; CDR3 DNA: TGTGCCAGCAGTCCAGGGGACCACCATGGCGAGACCCAGTACTTC; V gene: TRBV14; J gene: TRBJ2-5; clone size: NA; D gene: NA
CDR3 protein: CASDPTGAVIGELFF; CDR3 DNA: TGTGCCAGCGACCCGACAGGGGCGGTCATCGGGGAGCTGTTTTTT; V gene: TRBV10-3; J gene: TRBJ2-2; clone size: NA; D gene: TRBD1
CDR3 protein: CAVIPPAFQETQYF; CDR3 DNA: TGTGCCGTAATCCCTCCGGCGTTCCAAGAGACCCAGTACTTC; V gene: TRBV7-2; J gene: TRBJ2-5; clone size: NA; D gene: NA
CDR3 protein: CASSSYNYGYTF; CDR3 DNA: TGTGCCAGCAGTTCCTATAACTATGGCTACACCTTC; V gene: TRBV12-3/TRBV12-4; J gene: TRBJ1-2; clone size: many; D gene: NA